This T cell receptor beta chain came from a study of T cell responses to AZD1222 COVID-19 vaccine. Study-wide findings and caveats: CD4 TCRs associated with vaccination spanned spike, dominating at 160-218 and 743-854. Following two doses of AZD1222, Spike-specific TCR breadth and depth rose.

The CDR3 sequence is 13 residues long. The germline gives CDR1 KGHSH, CDR2 LQKENI. Trimming took 3 bases from V and 5 from J, leaving 8 bases between them. Second-dose intervals near 4 or 12 weeks were combined. Sequencing was performed with immunoSEQ multiplex PCR; in TCRdb, only in-frame clones are kept and a portion is missing. The profile shows 90,000 to 120,000 clones, about 89% of them singletons. On this clone itself: Its antigen is still unknown.

The sequencing used peripheral blood, collected 28 days after the second AZD1222 dose. This sequence was found in an adult who received the AZD1222 COVID-19 vaccine. The rearrangement links TRBV18 to TRBJ1-5; D gene uncertain. CDR3 sequence (DNA): TGTGCCAGCTCACCGACAATAGATCAGCCCCAGCATTTT. Amino acids: CASSPTIDQPQHF.